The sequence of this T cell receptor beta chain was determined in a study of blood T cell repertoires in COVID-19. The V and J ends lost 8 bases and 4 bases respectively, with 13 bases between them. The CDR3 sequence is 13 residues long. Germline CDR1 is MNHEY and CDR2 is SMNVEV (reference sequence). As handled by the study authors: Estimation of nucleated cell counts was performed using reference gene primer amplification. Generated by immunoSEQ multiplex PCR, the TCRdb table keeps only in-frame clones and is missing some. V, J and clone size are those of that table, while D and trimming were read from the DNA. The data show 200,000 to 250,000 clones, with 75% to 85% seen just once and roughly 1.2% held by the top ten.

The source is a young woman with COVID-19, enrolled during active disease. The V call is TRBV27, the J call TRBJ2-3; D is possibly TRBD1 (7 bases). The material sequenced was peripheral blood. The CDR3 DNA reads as TGTGCCAGCCAGCAGGGGGGTGCAGATACGCAGTATTTT. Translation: CASQQGGADTQYF.